This T cell receptor beta chain came from a study of shared clonotypes between healthy human individuals. Study summary: Researchers drew samples from a couple of women and a few men aged 18 to 49. Broader study findings: Genetic and exposure-history diversity was limited by the small donor number.

Every contributor of samples was a Caucasian grown-up residing in Nashville, Tennessee. Samples underwent the assay at deep level. Sequenced by immunoSEQ multiplex PCR; TCRdb stores in-frame clones only, minus some. The sample records over 1.5 million clones, 95% to 99% being singletons. In regard to this clone: What it recognizes is unknown.

Germline CDR1 reads MDHEN; CDR2 reads SYDVKM. The CDR3 loop spans 12 amino acids. The V segment lost 10 bases and the J segment 2 bases; nucleotides outside the gene matches: 5. The clonotype was recovered from a man in his thirties or forties in good health. The material sequenced was naive CD4+ T cells sorted from blood. Specified subset: CD45RA+ positively selected. The chain recombines TRBV28 with TRBJ2-7, with 7 bases lining up with TRBD1. CDR3 nucleotides: TGTGCCATCGGACAGGCAACCTACGAGCAGTACTTC. As protein: CAIGQATYEQYF.